This T cell receptor beta chain is from a study of Ad26.COV2.S vaccination and SARS-CoV-2 variants. General study findings and limits: The study found higher spike-specific TCR breadth in vaccine than placebo recipients.

On this clone: Antigen: not known. Other DNA sequences in this sample translate to the same CDR3.

Regarding treatment: 19 received Ad26.COV2.S at low or high dose, single or two shots; five or six received placebo; per-sample allocation not given. After the first vaccine or placebo injection, samples were drawn on day 63. TCRdb's table, derived via immunoSEQ multiplex PCR, lists solely in-frame clones and lacks some. Among 300,000 to 500,000 clones, approximately 90% were seen once, and the ten largest hold 3% to 4.5%. Unmatched junction bases numbered 5, after V lost 4 bases and J lost 0 bases. Germline CDR1 reads KGHSH; CDR2 reads LQKENI. The CDR3 has 16 amino acids. The TCR sequence derives from a person aged 18-60 years who received the Ad26.COV2.S COVID-19 vaccine or a placebo. The rearrangement joins TRBV18 to TRBJ2-1; 8 nucleotides match TRBD2. The sample was peripheral blood, taken in a trial of Ad26.COV2.S vaccine versus placebo. This CDR3 is CASSRPAGGSYNEQFF. In DNA, the CDR3 is TGTGCCAGCTCACGGCCGGCGGGGGGCTCCTACAATGAGCAGTTCTTC.